This TCR beta chain was observed in a study of T cells in Graves' hyperthyroidism and ophthalmopathy. Turning to the study itself: Peripheral blood was secured at the point of initial diagnosis, before any treatment.

This clonotype has a handful of counts. Amplification yielded TCR beta CDR3 regions, with RNA transcripts as the source. The study used the HTBI primer set for a first-round RT-PCR of the TCR CDR3. TCRdb re-called the multiplex PCR reads with MiXCR, one entry per CDR3 protein. Here the sample spans around 700,000 distinct CDR3 sequences, about 19% being singletons. Exclusions: uncontrolled infection, other autoimmune disease, pregnancy, lactation. A sample of blood taken at first hyperthyroidism diagnosis preceded any ophthalmopathy symptoms. PBMCs were collected from a roughly 10 ml volume of fresh peripheral blood. Material for sequencing was blood. The sequence came from a woman aged 45-65 years with Graves' hyperthyroidism that later progressed to Graves' ophthalmopathy.

The CDR3 region is CASRDRDRGLAGANVLTF. The DNA of the CDR3 is TGTGCCAGCAGAGACCGGGACAGGGGATTGGCTGGGGCCAACGTCCTGACTTTC. The V gene is TRBV9, the J gene TRBJ2-6, with 10 bases identical to TRBD1. With V trimmed by 5 bases and J by 2 bases, 10 bases remained unmatched. The CDR3 loop spans 18 amino acids. Germline CDR1 and CDR2: SGDLS and YYNGEE.